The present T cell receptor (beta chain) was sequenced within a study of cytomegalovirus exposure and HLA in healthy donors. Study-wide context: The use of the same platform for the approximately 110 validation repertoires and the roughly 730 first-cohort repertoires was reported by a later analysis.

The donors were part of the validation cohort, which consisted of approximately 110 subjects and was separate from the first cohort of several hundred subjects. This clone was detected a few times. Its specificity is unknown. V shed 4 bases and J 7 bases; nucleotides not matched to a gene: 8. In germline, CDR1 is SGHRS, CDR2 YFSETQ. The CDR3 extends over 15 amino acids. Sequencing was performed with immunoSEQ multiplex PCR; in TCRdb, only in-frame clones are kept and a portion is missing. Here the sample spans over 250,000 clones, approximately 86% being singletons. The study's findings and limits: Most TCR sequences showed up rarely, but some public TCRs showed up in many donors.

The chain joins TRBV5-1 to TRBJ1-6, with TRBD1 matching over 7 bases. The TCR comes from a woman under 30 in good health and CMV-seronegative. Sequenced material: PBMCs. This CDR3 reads CASSTWTGGNSPLHF. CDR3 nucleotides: TGCGCCAGCAGCACGTGGACAGGAGGAAATTCACCCCTCCACTTT.